These 19 T cell receptor beta chains were all obtained from the same sample, sequenced in a study of cytomegalovirus exposure and HLA in healthy donors. Amplification used 60 Vbeta primers and 13 Jbeta primers. Clones were sequenced by immunoSEQ multiplex PCR, and TCRdb holds only the in-frame ones, with some missing. The sample holds roughly 200,000 clones. The sample consisted of PBMCs. The source is a girl aged 2 to 9 in good health and CMV-seropositive.

The V gene is TRBV27, the J gene TRBJ1-2; D call uncertain. CDR3 length equals 17 residues. The V gene's germline CDR1 is MNHEY and CDR2 SMNVEV (reference sequence). V shed 0 bases and J shed 4 bases, with 18 bases lying between them. DNA for the CDR3: TGTGCCAGCAGTTTATCGATTCAAGCGCGTACCTCCTATGGCTACACCTTC. Translated, it gives CASSLSIQARTSYGYTF.

The chain is built from TRBV30 and TRBJ2-2; D is perhaps TRBD2 (6 bases). Germline V gene sequence: CDR1 GTSNPN, CDR2 SVGIG (reference sequence). This CDR3 has 20 amino acids. Trimming took off 1 base at V and 0 bases at J, with 24 bases between the two ends. CDR3 region: CAWSGDTPREVRTNTGELFF. DNA for the CDR3: TGTGCCTGGAGTGGAGATACCCCTAGGGAGGTGCGGACGAACACCGGGGAGCTGTTTTTT.

DNA for the CDR3: TGTGCCAGCAGCCTCTCCCCCGGGTCACAAGGAAAACTGTTTTTT. Its translation: CASSLSPGSQGKLFF. This rearrangement joins TRBV6-5 to TRBJ1-4; D unclear. CDR1 is MNHEY, CDR2 SVGAGI, per germline. Trimming pared 6 bases from V and 10 bases from J, leaving 21 bases between. The CDR3 is 15 residues long.

The genes are TRBV29-1 and TRBJ1-1; possibly TRBD1 for D (5 bases). Trimming shortened V by 2 bases and J by 6 bases, and 16 bases separated the two germline ends. The CDR3 loop spans 14 amino acids. CDR1 and CDR2 from the germline V gene are SQVTM and ANQGSEA. The CDR3 loop reads CSVEWIGDAAEAFF. The CDR3 nucleotides are TGCAGCGTTGAATGGATAGGGGATGCCGCTGAAGCTTTCTTT.

The gene calls are TRBV14 and TRBJ2-5; TRBD2 matches at 9 bases. V gave up 1 base and J gave up 1 base; unmatched junction bases: 4. The CDR3 loop spans 16 amino acids. Germline V gene data show CDR1 as SGHDN and CDR2 as FVKESK. CDR3 sequence reads: CASSQVLAGLQETQYF. The CDR3 DNA reads as TGTGCCAGCAGCCAAGTGCTAGCGGGACTCCAAGAGACCCAGTACTTC.

V gene TRBV11-3 combines with J gene TRBJ2-1; TRBD2 agrees at 12 bases. CDR1 SGHNT and CDR2 YENEEA come from the germline V gene. J gave up 4 bases and V 4 bases, and 2 bases lay outside the gene matches. The CDR3 extends over 15 amino acids. The CDR3 DNA follows: TGTGCCAGCAGCTCTAGCGGGGGGGGATACAATGAGCAGTTCTTC. Translated: CASSSSGGGYNEQFF. Complete variable domain (other parts from reference TRBV11-3 and TRBJ2-1): EAGVVQSPRYKIIEKKQPVAFWCNPISGHNTLYWYLQNLGQGPELLIRYENEEAVDDSQLPKDRFSAERLKGVDSTLKIQPAELGDSAVYLCASSSSGGGYNEQFFGPGTRLTVL.

V is TRBV6-5 and J is TRBJ2-1, with 15 bases that match TRBD2. The CDR3 totals 16 residues. Germline CDR1 reads MNHEY; CDR2 reads SVGAGI. V shed 4 bases and J 8 bases; nucleotides not matched to a gene: 6. DNA of the CDR3: TGTGCCAGCAGTTGGACTAGCGGGAGGGGGTGGGATGAGCAGTTCTTC. Translating gives CASSWTSGRGWDEQFF.

The rearrangement links TRBV5-1 to TRBJ2-7; 13 bases are shared with TRBD2. The CDR3 consists of 14 residues. Germline CDR1 and CDR2: SGHRS and YFSETQ. V trimming: 10 bases; J trimming: 2 bases; junction bases outside the gene matches: 6. In DNA form, the CDR3 reads TGCGCCCGACTAGCGGGAGGCGTGGCCTACGAGCAGTACTTC. Translating gives CARLAGGVAYEQYF.

This chain connects TRBV19 to TRBJ1-1, with D uncertain. V was trimmed by 2 bases and J by 0 bases, leaving 4 bases between them. CDR3 length: 13 residues. Germline values: CDR1 LNHDA, CDR2 SQIVND (reference sequence). CDR3 DNA sequence: TGTGCCAGTAGTATACGTATGAACACTGAAGCTTTCTTT. This gives the protein CASSIRMNTEAFF.

The CDR3 reads CASSPGGPGEGSLFF. The CDR3, as DNA: TGTGCCAGCAGCCCAGGGGGTCCCGGAGAGGGATCCCTGTTTTTT. The J gene is TRBJ1-4, the V gene TRBV7-8; 7 bases map to TRBD1. CDR1 SGHVS and CDR2 FQNEAQ come from the germline V gene. J lost 14 bases, V lost 5 bases, and 17 bases had no gene match. CDR3 length: 15 residues. The full variable domain, completed using reference TRBV7-8 and TRBJ1-4, is GAGVSQSPRYKVAKRGQDVALRCDPISGHVSLFWYQQALGQGPEFLTYFQNEAQLDKSGLPSDRFFAERPEGSVSTLKIQRTQQEDSAVYLCASSPGGPGEGSLFFGSGTQLSVL.

The J gene is TRBJ2-5, the V gene TRBV2, with D perhaps matching TRBD2 (7 bases). The CDR3 totals 16 residues. V shed 3 bases and J shed 7 bases, with 21 bases lying between them. Germline assignment: CDR1 SNHLY and CDR2 FYNNEI. The CDR3 loop reads CASSDLLGAREGTQYF. The DNA for the CDR3 is TGTGCCAGCAGTGACCTCTTGGGGGCCAGGGAGGGGACCCAGTACTTC.

The CDR3 spells CASSPGNSYEQYF. Here the CDR3 DNA reads TGTGCCAGCAGTCCCGGGAACTCCTACGAGCAGTACTTC. The chain uses TRBV28 and TRBJ2-5, with D possibly being TRBD2 (5 bases). The J call is in doubt because the DNA end fits TRBJ2-7 better. The CDR3 sequence is 13 residues long. CDR1 MDHEN and CDR2 SYDVKM come from the germline V gene.

The V and J genes are TRBV13 and TRBJ2-2, with D perhaps TRBD2 (5 bases). The CDR3 is made up of 15 amino acids. CDR1 and CDR2 (germline): PRHDT, FYEKMQ (reference sequence). V lost 1 base to trimming and J lost 3 bases, with 9 bases between them. CDR3 in amino acids: CASSLVSGDTGELFF. CDR3 DNA: TGTGCCAGCAGCTTAGTAAGCGGAGACACCGGGGAGCTGTTTTTT.

This rearrangement joins TRBV7-9 to TRBJ2-3; 8 bases are a match to TRBD1. CDR3 length equals 16 residues. With V trimmed by 1 base and J by 3 bases, 6 bases remained unmatched. CDR1 is SEHNR and CDR2 is FQNEAQ in the germline V gene (reference sequence). The CDR3 here is CASSLGDRGGTDTQYF. The CDR3 nucleotides read TGTGCCAGCAGCTTAGGCGACAGGGGTGGAACAGATACGCAGTATTTT.

This chain links TRBV30 with TRBJ2-7; no firm D call. Germline CDR1 GTSNPN, CDR2 SVGIG (reference sequence). The V gene lost 1 base and the J gene lost 6 bases, with 16 bases spanning the gap. This CDR3 contains 14 residues. The DNA of the CDR3 is TGTGCCTGGAGTGGCCAGGTACCGCCCGCCGAGCAGTACTTC. Amino acid sequence: CAWSGQVPPAEQYF.

This chain joins TRBV7-2 and TRBJ2-1; TRBD2 might be the D (5 bases). Germline V CDR1 and CDR2: SGHTA, FQGNSA. The CDR3 consists of 13 residues. The V gene lost 4 bases and the J gene lost 2 bases, with 6 bases spanning the gap. DNA for the CDR3: TGTGCCAGCAGCTCCGGGACCTACAATGAGCAGTTCTTC. Its protein product is CASSSGTYNEQFF.

The chain employs TRBV28 and TRBJ2-1, with a weak D call TRBD2 (6 bases). V lost 4 bases to trimming and J lost 10 bases, with 14 bases between them. In germline, CDR1 is MDHEN, CDR2 SYDVKM. This CDR3 is built from 13 residues. The CDR3 DNA reads TGTGCCAGCAGTTCCCTCCTAGCGTTAGAGCAGTTCTTC. Residues: CASSSLLALEQFF.

Concerning this clone: Sequence at one end of the junction differs from germline and may be a read error. The chain uses TRBV11-2 and TRBJ2-5; no clear D gene. This CDR3 region has 13 residues. The V gene's germline CDR1 is SGHAT and CDR2 FQNNGV. The CDR3: CASRPPGQETQYF. CDR3 nucleotide sequence: TGTGCCAGCAGGCCACCTGGGCAAGAAACCCAGTACTTC.

The V call is TRBV10-2, the J call TRBJ2-2; TRBD1 matches at 7 bases. CDR3 length equals 14 residues. Germline V gene sequence: CDR1 WSHSY, CDR2 SAAADI. Losses at the gene ends were 2 bases for V and 5 bases for J; bases not matched to a gene: 2. The CDR3: CASSETRGTGELFF. CDR3 DNA: TGCGCCAGCAGTGAGACCAGGGGGACCGGGGAGCTGTTTTTT.